Following are 26 T cell receptor beta chains from one sample sequenced in a study of persistence of HIV-infected CD4 T cells. Their antigens are not known. This was the immunoSEQ version 4 assay in survey mode. The method was immunoSEQ multiplex PCR; TCRdb's version includes in-frame clones alone and lacks a portion of them. The repertoire has some 45,000 clones, 88% of them found once; the top ten carry roughly 0.45%. Nonspecific anti-CD3/anti-CD28 bead stimulation represents the broad CD4+ T cell repertoire. CD4+ T cells upregulating both CD40 ligand and CD69 were sorted as responding cells. Sequenced material: CD4+ T cells sorted from PBMCs after roughly 19-hour stimulation, taken from a patient who received antiretroviral therapy. Every receptor here comes from an adult woman with HIV who was CMV-seropositive.

The chain employs TRBV14 and TRBJ2-1; D uncertain. Germline-derived CDR1 and CDR2 are SGHDN and FVKESK. Between the trimmed V and J ends, which lost 3 bases and 8 bases, there was a span of 5 bases. CDR3 size: 11 residues. CDR3 loop: CASSQVYEQFF. CDR3 DNA: TGTGCCAGCAGCCAGGTATATGAGCAGTTCTTC.

The chain is built from TRBV5-1 and TRBJ1-4, with no clear D. Trimming took 3 bases from V and 5 from J, leaving 11 bases between them. The CDR3 contains 14 residues. From germline, CDR1 is SGHRS and CDR2 YFSETQ. CDR3: CASSYGGSNEKLFF. The CDR3 DNA reads TGCGCCAGCAGCTACGGCGGCAGCAATGAAAAACTGTTTTTT.

V and J are TRBV6-5 and TRBJ1-2, with 11 bases that match TRBD1. CDR3 length equals 15 residues. V lost 2 bases to trimming and J lost 6 bases; unmatched junction nucleotides: 5. Germline V gene sequence: CDR1 MNHEY, CDR2 SVGAGI. Here the CDR3 DNA reads TGTGCCAGCAGTTACGGCGGGACAGGGGGGAATGGCTACACCTTC. Amino acid sequence: CASSYGGTGGNGYTF.

This clone occurred once. The chain links TRBV30 to TRBJ1-2, with 8 bases matching TRBD1. This CDR3 is 13 amino acids long. V trimming: 4 bases; J trimming: 8 bases; junction bases outside the gene matches: 9. Germline assignment: CDR1 GTSNPN and CDR2 SVGIG (reference sequence). In DNA form, the CDR3 reads TGTGCCTGGACAGTCGGACAGGGAGGCGGCTACACCTTC. Translated, it gives CAWTVGQGGGYTF.

CDR3 sequence (DNA): TGTGCCAGCAGTTTAAATCCGGCCCGGGGAGCTTTCTTT. It encodes CASSLNPARGAFF. The J gene is TRBJ1-1, the V gene TRBV6-5; D call uncertain. The CDR3 has 13 amino acids. The V end lost 4 bases, the J end lost 10 bases, and 16 bases lay between the germline ends. Germline loops: CDR1 MNHEY, CDR2 SVGAGI.

The V gene is TRBV5-8, the J gene TRBJ2-3; D remains ambiguous. V lost 6 bases and J lost 0, with 11 bases in between. The CDR3 runs to 14 residues. Per germline, CDR1 SGHTS and CDR2 YDEGEE. DNA of the CDR3: TGTGCCAGCATCCCCGGTCTTAGCACAGATACGCAGTATTTT. As protein: CASIPGLSTDTQYF.

The rearrangement uses TRBV7-2 and TRBJ1-6; no definite D call. V was trimmed by 5 bases and J by 0 bases, leaving 11 bases between them. This CDR3 is 16 amino acids long. Germline CDR1 and CDR2: SGHTA and FQGNSA. The CDR3 spells CASSALESSYNSPLHF. The CDR3 DNA reads TGTGCCAGCAGCGCCCTAGAAAGCTCCTATAATTCACCCCTCCACTTT.

The chain carries TRBV4-1 and TRBJ1-3; D gene ambiguous. Looked up from germline, CDR1 is MGHRA and CDR2 is YSYEKL. The CDR3 length is 15 residues. The V end was cut by 0 bases, the J end by 3 bases, with 9 bases between. The CDR3 nucleotides are TGCGCCAGCAGCCAAGATTTCGAGATTGGAAACACCATATATTTT. This sequence encodes CASSQDFEIGNTIYF.

The chain uses TRBV19 and TRBJ1-1, with 8 nucleotides matching TRBD1. Per the germline V gene, CDR1 is LNHDA and CDR2 is SQIVND (reference sequence). V was clipped by 7 bases and J by 10 bases; unmatched bases: 14. The CDR3 spans 14 residues. CDR3 in amino acids: CASNGQGLGRGAFF. The CDR3 DNA is TGTGCCAGTAACGGACAGGGCTTAGGCCGAGGAGCTTTCTTT.

This chain links TRBV5-4 with TRBJ1-2; D possibly corresponds to TRBD1 (5 bases). The CDR3 length is 17 residues. Germline loops: CDR1 SGHNT, CDR2 YYREEE (reference sequence). V lost 0 bases, J lost 0 bases, and 15 bases lay in between. DNA for the CDR3: TGTGCCAGCAGCTTGGCCGGGGCTTTACTGGCTAACTATGGCTACACCTTC. Amino acids: CASSLAGALLANYGYTF. Combining the CDR3 with reference TRBV5-4 and TRBJ1-2 gives the whole variable domain ETGVTQSPTHLIKTRGQQVTLRCSSQSGHNTVSWYQQALGQGPQFIFQYYREEENGRGNFPPRFSGLQFPNYSSELNVNALELDDSALYLCASSLAGALLANYGYTFGSGTRLTVV.

The chain has TRBV7-3 and TRBJ2-2; 12 nucleotides agree with TRBD1. The CDR3 loop spans 16 amino acids. In germline, CDR1 is SGHTA, CDR2 FQGTGA. J lost 4 bases, V lost 3 bases, and 3 bases had no gene match. The CDR3 bases are TGTGCCAGCAGCTTCGAGGGACAGGGGGCCACCGGGGAGCTGTTTTTT. Translating gives CASSFEGQGATGELFF.

The V call is TRBV27, the J call TRBJ2-1; 9 nucleotides match TRBD1. This CDR3 has 16 residues. The germline gives CDR1 MNHEY, CDR2 SMNVEV (reference sequence). Germline trimming cut 1 base from V and 6 bases from J; bases unmatched to any gene: 7. The CDR3 here is CASSLYPGTGSNEQFF. The CDR3 nucleotides read TGTGCCAGCAGTTTATATCCCGGGACAGGGTCCAATGAGCAGTTCTTC.

This chain joins TRBV5-6 and TRBJ1-2, with no clear D. The germline gives CDR1 SGHDT, CDR2 YYEEEE. The CDR3 is 13 residues long. Deletions cut 4 bases from V and 8 bases from J, with 15 bases between. CDR3 loop: CASSPKDGFGYTF. The CDR3 coding sequence is TGTGCCAGCAGCCCCAAGGACGGTTTCGGCTACACCTTC.

V usage is TRBV30 and J usage is TRBJ1-2; tentatively, D is TRBD1 (5 bases). The CDR3 runs 14 residues. V was pared by 7 bases and J by 6 bases, with 21 bases between. Germline lookup yields CDR1 GTSNPN and CDR2 SVGIG (reference sequence). CDR3 DNA: TGTGCCTACCAAGGAAGGGGAGTGAACGATGGCTACACCTTC. Amino acid sequence: CAYQGRGVNDGYTF.

The chain combines TRBV18 with TRBJ1-1; D is ambiguous. The germline CDR1 and CDR2 sequences are KGHSH and LQKENI. The CDR3 spans 12 residues. Trimming stripped 5 bases from V and 7 bases from J, with 11 bases between. CDR3 coding DNA: TGTGCCAGCTCAGATAACGGGAGTGAAGCTTTCTTT. This codes for CASSDNGSEAFF.

This rearrangement joins TRBV5-1 to TRBJ2-3, with a tentative D call TRBD2 (7 bases). The V gene lost 6 bases and the J gene lost 2 bases, with 19 bases spanning the gap. Germline lookup yields CDR1 SGHRS and CDR2 YFSETQ. The CDR3 covers 16 residues. This CDR3 reads CASTLEGGRSTDTQYF. The CDR3, as DNA: TGCGCCAGCACCCTGGAGGGGGGGCGGTCCACAGATACGCAGTATTTT.

This rearrangement joins TRBV5-5 to TRBJ1-6; D is uncertain. The V and J ends lost 0 bases and 7 bases respectively, with 8 bases between them. Germline V gene sequence: CDR1 SGHKS, CDR2 YYEKEE (reference sequence). The CDR3 covers 14 residues. CDR3: CASSLEALNSPLHF. Here the CDR3 DNA reads TGTGCCAGCAGCTTGGAAGCTCTAAATTCACCCCTCCACTTT.

The chain combines TRBV10-3 with TRBJ2-3; D is ambiguous. Germline CDR1 and CDR2: ENHRY and SYGVKD. Trimming removed 4 bases from V and 1 base from J, with 9 bases in between. This CDR3 contains 14 residues. The CDR3 DNA is TGTGCCATCAGTGTAGGGCAGGGCACAGATACGCAGTATTTT. Residues: CAISVGQGTDTQYF.

The chain couples TRBV29-1 to TRBJ2-1; weak D call: TRBD2 (5 bases). The CDR3 spans 11 residues. Germline CDR1 reads SQVTM; CDR2 reads ANQGSEA. V was shortened by 7 bases and J by 5 bases, with 9 bases between the two germline ends. CDR3 coding DNA: TGCAGCGCGGGGATCAACAATGAGCAGTTCTTC. It codes for CSAGINNEQFF.

The CDR3 nucleotides read TGTGCCAGCAGCTTAGATACGGGAATAGATACGCAGTATTTT. It is translated as CASSLDTGIDTQYF. The V and J genes are TRBV11-2 and TRBJ2-3; a possible D gene is TRBD2 (5 bases). CDR1 is SGHAT, CDR2 FQNNGV, per germline. The V gene lost 0 bases and the J gene lost 5 bases, with 9 bases spanning the gap. CDR3 length: 14 amino acids.

The chain is built from TRBV29-1 and TRBJ1-1; tentatively, D is TRBD1 (5 bases). CDR1 SQVTM and CDR2 ANQGSEA come from the germline V gene. The CDR3 totals 14 residues. Trimming took 0 bases from V and 0 from J, leaving 8 bases between them. CDR3 sequence reads: CSVEDGHLNTEAFF. Here the CDR3 DNA reads TGCAGCGTTGAAGATGGACACCTGAACACTGAAGCTTTCTTT.

The chain recombines TRBV19 with TRBJ2-1; 11 nucleotides match TRBD1. Trimming removed 4 bases from V and 3 bases from J; junction bases left unmatched: 2. The V gene's germline CDR1 is LNHDA and CDR2 SQIVND (reference sequence). The CDR3 is made up of 15 amino acids. The CDR3: CASSRTGGNYNEQFF. In nucleotides, the CDR3 is TGTGCCAGTAGTAGGACAGGGGGCAACTACAATGAGCAGTTCTTC.

The V gene is TRBV3-1 (or the pseudogene TRBV3-2), the J gene TRBJ1-1; no clear D gene. V gave up 0 bases and J gave up 5 bases, with 7 bases separating them. In germline, CDR1 is LGHDT, CDR2 YNNKEL (reference sequence). The CDR3 consists of 13 residues. CDR3 loop: CASSQDSETEAFF. DNA of the CDR3: TGTGCCAGCAGCCAAGATTCAGAGACTGAAGCTTTCTTT.

The CDR3 loop is CASSLRGGEAQPQHF. CDR3 DNA: TGTGCCAGCAGCCTGAGAGGGGGCGAGGCTCAGCCCCAGCATTTT. The chain combines TRBV2 with TRBJ1-5; 7 bases agree with TRBD1. Trimming removed 6 bases from V and 6 bases from J; junction bases left unmatched: 11. Germline values: CDR1 SNHLY, CDR2 FYNNEI. CDR3 size: 15 residues. Complete variable domain (other parts from reference TRBV2 and TRBJ1-5): EPEVTQTPSHQVTQMGQEVILRCVPISNHLYFYWYRQILGQKVEFLVSFYNNEISEKSEIFDDQFSVERPDGSNFTLKIRSTKLEDSAMYFCASSLRGGEAQPQHFGDGTRLSIL.

The rearrangement joins TRBV19 to TRBJ1-1; no firm D call. CDR3 length: 14 residues. Trimming pared 5 bases from V and 0 bases from J, leaving 10 bases between. Per the germline V gene, CDR1 is LNHDA and CDR2 is SQIVND (reference sequence). The CDR3 sequence is CASSPPPLNTEAFF. The DNA of the CDR3 is TGTGCCAGTAGTCCCCCACCCCTGAACACTGAAGCTTTCTTT.

This clone has a single count. The chain joins TRBV5-1 to TRBJ2-5; D ambiguous. This CDR3 has 12 amino acids. V was shortened by 4 bases and J by 5 bases, with 9 bases between the two germline ends. The germline gives CDR1 SGHRS, CDR2 YFSETQ. The DNA of the CDR3 is TGCGCCAGCAGCCTCAGAAGGGAGACCCAGTACTTC. It encodes CASSLRRETQYF.